This TCR beta chain is from a study of early stage breast cancer tumors. Study summary: Most invasive tumors, about 80% of the 16, were ER+/PR+/HER2-. Average read coverage per sample was approximately 9.1-fold.

Overall study findings and caveats: Commonly generated sequences made up most enriched TCRB sequences shared between patients. Tumors had roughly 2.5-fold higher T cell density and higher clonality than adjacent normal breast tissue.

The CDR3 is 17 residues long. Trimming cost V 0 bases and J 2 bases; bases outside gene matches: 6. Per germline, CDR1 MGHRA and CDR2 YSYEKL. Assay: immunoSEQ multiplex PCR; the TCRdb copy retains only in-frame clones and omits some. The sample records about 72,000 clones, roughly 84% being singletons. For this clone: What it recognizes is unknown.

This sequence joins TRBV4-1 and TRBJ2-5, with TRBD2 matching 10 bases. Sequencing was done on a sample of blood. This TCR was sampled from a person between 55 and 69 years old with breast cancer. The CDR3, as DNA: TGCGCCAGCAGCCAAGATGGAGCGGGGGGGCTTCAAGAGACCCAGTACTTC. It yields the protein CASSQDGAGGLQETQYF.